Listed below are T cell receptor beta chains from one sample, sequenced in a study of blood T cell repertoires in COVID-19. The repertoire was sequenced with immunoSEQ multiplex PCR; TCRdb's copy has only in-frame clones and lacks some. The data hold 270,000 or so clones, with about 87% observed a single time. Source material: PBMCs or T cells enriched from blood (not recorded which). The receptors come from a woman between 40 and 55 years old with acute COVID-19. CDR3s include the opening cysteine and the closing phenylalanine or tryptophan. D genes are given only for firm matches. The size entry is marked missing in some rows and otherwise reads once, few, many or a size class.

d_gene: .; j_gene: TRBJ2-1; v_gene: TRBV13; abundance: .; CDR3nt: TGTGCCAGCAACGGGTACGACCATGAGCAGTTCTTC; CDR3aa: CASNGYDHEQFF
d_gene: .; j_gene: TRBJ1-2; v_gene: TRBV10-3; abundance: .; CDR3nt: TGTGCCGTACAACAGCTCAGCTATGGCTACACCTTC; CDR3aa: CAVQQLSYGYTF
d_gene: TRBD2; j_gene: TRBJ2-1; v_gene: TRBV11-3; abundance: .; CDR3nt: TGTGCCAGCAGCTCGAGACTAGCGGGAGGGCCCCATGAGCAGTTCTTC; CDR3aa: CASSSRLAGGPHEQFF
d_gene: TRBD1; j_gene: TRBJ1-4; v_gene: TRBV5-1; abundance: once; CDR3nt: TGCGCCAGCAGCCCCCCCGACAGGGACGAAAAACTGTTTTTT; CDR3aa: CASSPPDRDEKLFF
d_gene: TRBD2; j_gene: TRBJ2-7; v_gene: TRBV4-1; abundance: .; CDR3nt: TGCGCCAGCAGCCAAGAGGGAAATGTCCGGACTAGACCCGTATTC; CDR3aa: CASSQEGNVRTRPVF
d_gene: TRBD1; j_gene: TRBJ1-2; v_gene: TRBV5-1; abundance: .; CDR3nt: TGCGCCAGCAGCATGGGACAGGGAGCACTTTTGAGCTACACCTTC; CDR3aa: CASSMGQGALLSYTF
d_gene: .; j_gene: TRBJ1-2; v_gene: TRBV27; abundance: .; CDR3nt: TGTGCCAGCAGTCGAGGTACAGGGTCTGACTATGGCTACACCTTC; CDR3aa: CASSRGTGSDYGYTF
d_gene: .; j_gene: TRBJ2-5; v_gene: TRBV7-8; abundance: .; CDR3nt: TGTGCCAGCAGCACCGGGGGAGGCCAAGAGACCCAGTACTTC; CDR3aa: CASSTGGGQETQYF
d_gene: .; j_gene: TRBJ2-5; v_gene: TRBV2; abundance: .; CDR3nt: TGTGCCAGCAGGGCCTTGAGCAGGCAAGAGACCCAGTACTTC; CDR3aa: CASRALSRQETQYF
d_gene: .; j_gene: TRBJ2-2; v_gene: TRBV10-3; abundance: .; CDR3nt: TGTGCCATCAGTGAGTCGTGGGGGGCCGGGGAGCTGTTTTTT; CDR3aa: CAISESWGAGELFF
d_gene: .; j_gene: TRBJ2-7; v_gene: TRBV18; abundance: .; CDR3nt: TGTGCCAGCTCACCACAGACAGGCTCAAACGAGCAGTACTTC; CDR3aa: CASSPQTGSNEQYF
d_gene: TRBD2; j_gene: TRBJ2-3; v_gene: TRBV28; abundance: .; CDR3nt: TGTGCCAGCAGTCAGAGACTAGCGGGAACCGATACGCAGTATTTT; CDR3aa: CASSQRLAGTDTQYF
d_gene: .; j_gene: TRBJ1-3; v_gene: TRBV7-9; abundance: .; CDR3nt: TGTGCCAGCAGCCTCCTCCAGGTTGACACCATATATTTT; CDR3aa: CASSLLQVDTIYF
d_gene: TRBD2; j_gene: TRBJ2-5; v_gene: TRBV2; abundance: .; CDR3nt: TGTGCCAGCAGTGTCACTAGCGGGGGAGAGACCCAGTACTTC; CDR3aa: CASSVTSGGETQYF
d_gene: .; j_gene: TRBJ2-2; v_gene: TRBV30; abundance: few; CDR3nt: TGTGCCTGGAGTGTGGTAGCGGAGGGCACCGGGGAGCTGTTTTTT; CDR3aa: CAWSVVAEGTGELFF
d_gene: TRBD1; j_gene: TRBJ2-1; v_gene: TRBV7-9; abundance: .; CDR3nt: TGTGCCAGCAGCTCAAGACAGGGCGGATACAATGAGCAGTTCTTC; CDR3aa: CASSSRQGGYNEQFF
d_gene: .; j_gene: TRBJ2-7; v_gene: TRBV10-3; abundance: .; CDR3nt: TGTGCCAGCAAGGAGGTCACCTCCTACGAGCAGTACTTC; CDR3aa: CASKEVTSYEQYF
d_gene: .; j_gene: TRBJ2-6; v_gene: TRBV21-1; abundance: .; CDR3nt: TGTGCCAGCAGCTCCACCATACGACAGGGTTTCGATGGGGCCAACGTCCTGACTTTC; CDR3aa: CASSSTIRQGFDGANVLTF
d_gene: TRBD1; j_gene: TRBJ1-1; v_gene: TRBV5-1; abundance: .; CDR3nt: TGCGCCAGCAGCTTGCAAAACAGGGGGAGGTACACTGAAGCTTTCTTT; CDR3aa: CASSLQNRGRYTEAFF
d_gene: .; j_gene: TRBJ1-1; v_gene: TRBV7-9; abundance: .; CDR3nt: TGTGCCAGCAGCTTATCGGTAAACACTGAAGCTTTCTTT; CDR3aa: CASSLSVNTEAFF
d_gene: TRBD1; j_gene: TRBJ2-7; v_gene: TRBV29-1; abundance: once; CDR3nt: TGCAGCGTAGGACGGGGACAGGGGTATCACGAGCAGTACTTC; CDR3aa: CSVGRGQGYHEQYF
d_gene: .; j_gene: TRBJ1-1; v_gene: TRBV28; abundance: .; CDR3nt: TGTGCCAGCAGTTCAACGGGTATGAACACTGAAGCTTTCTTT; CDR3aa: CASSSTGMNTEAFF
d_gene: .; j_gene: TRBJ1-4; v_gene: TRBV15; abundance: .; CDR3nt: TGTGCCACCAGCAGAGTAGAACAGACAACTAATGAAAAACTGTTTTTT; CDR3aa: CATSRVEQTTNEKLFF
d_gene: .; j_gene: TRBJ2-1; v_gene: TRBV30; abundance: .; CDR3nt: TGTGCCTGGAGTGCGGCGGGGGCGGGCAGGTACAATGAGCAGTTCTTC; CDR3aa: CAWSAAGAGRYNEQFF
d_gene: .; j_gene: TRBJ1-1; v_gene: TRBV5-1; abundance: .; CDR3nt: TGCGCCAGCAGCTTGTTTCGGCAGGATGAAGCTTTCTTT; CDR3aa: CASSLFRQDEAFF
d_gene: .; j_gene: TRBJ1-3; v_gene: TRBV11-2; abundance: .; CDR3nt: TGTGCCAGCAGCCCCAGGTTAGGGGCTGGAAACACCATATATTTT; CDR3aa: CASSPRLGAGNTIYF
d_gene: TRBD2; j_gene: TRBJ2-3; v_gene: TRBV18; abundance: .; CDR3nt: TGTGCCAGCTCACTTGGACTAGCTTGGGATACGCAGTATTTT; CDR3aa: CASSLGLAWDTQYF
d_gene: .; j_gene: TRBJ2-5; v_gene: TRBV2; abundance: .; CDR3nt: TGTGCCAGCAGTGATCGGGGAGGAGAGACCCAGTACTTC; CDR3aa: CASSDRGGETQYF
d_gene: .; j_gene: TRBJ2-3; v_gene: TRBV21-1; abundance: .; CDR3nt: TGTGCCAGCAGCAAGTCCCGGGAGGTGGGAGATACGCAGTATTTT; CDR3aa: CASSKSREVGDTQYF
d_gene: .; j_gene: TRBJ1-5; v_gene: TRBV4-1; abundance: once; CDR3nt: TGCGCCAGCAGCCAAGATTGGGGGCGGCCCCAGCATTTT; CDR3aa: CASSQDWGRPQHF
d_gene: TRBD1; j_gene: TRBJ1-6; v_gene: TRBV2; abundance: few; CDR3nt: TGTGCCAGCAGTGAACAGGGACAGTCTCATTCACCCCTCCACTTT; CDR3aa: CASSEQGQSHSPLHF
d_gene: TRBD2; j_gene: TRBJ2-2; v_gene: TRBV19; abundance: .; CDR3nt: TGTGCCAGTACCCCTGACGGCGGGAGTGGGGAGCTGTTTTTT; CDR3aa: CASTPDGGSGELFF
d_gene: TRBD1; j_gene: TRBJ1-1; v_gene: TRBV5-1; abundance: .; CDR3nt: TGCGCCAGCAGCTCTGACAGGGACACTGAAGCTTTCTTT; CDR3aa: CASSSDRDTEAFF
d_gene: TRBD1; j_gene: TRBJ2-2; v_gene: TRBV9; abundance: .; CDR3nt: TGTGCCAGCAGCCTCTGGGACAGAAACACCGGGGAGCTGTTTTTT; CDR3aa: CASSLWDRNTGELFF
d_gene: .; j_gene: TRBJ1-1; v_gene: TRBV5-1; abundance: .; CDR3nt: TGCGCCAGCAGCTTTAATATATTCAGGGGAATGAACACTGAAGCTTTCTTT; CDR3aa: CASSFNIFRGMNTEAFF
d_gene: .; j_gene: TRBJ1-3; v_gene: TRBV7-9; abundance: .; CDR3nt: TGTGCCAGCAGCTTGGCCGGGTACTCTGGAAACACCATATATTTT; CDR3aa: CASSLAGYSGNTIYF
d_gene: TRBD1; j_gene: TRBJ1-5; v_gene: TRBV6-5; abundance: .; CDR3nt: TGTGCCAGCAGTCCTACAGGGGCACTCCAGCCCCAGCATTTT; CDR3aa: CASSPTGALQPQHF
d_gene: .; j_gene: TRBJ1-5; v_gene: TRBV7-2; abundance: .; CDR3nt: TGTGCCAGCAGCTTACGAGCGGGGTCTTGGAATCAGCCCCAGCATTTT; CDR3aa: CASSLRAGSWNQPQHF
d_gene: TRBD1; j_gene: TRBJ2-1; v_gene: TRBV30; abundance: .; CDR3nt: TGTGCCACAATACCCCAGGGGGATGAGCAGTTCTTC; CDR3aa: CATIPQGDEQFF
d_gene: .; j_gene: TRBJ2-5; v_gene: TRBV5-1; abundance: .; CDR3nt: TGCGCCAGCAGCTTGTCCGGGGTACAGGGAGAGACCCAGTACTTC; CDR3aa: CASSLSGVQGETQYF
d_gene: .; j_gene: TRBJ1-5; v_gene: TRBV7-9; abundance: few; CDR3nt: TGTGCCAGCAGCTTTGAGGGAAATCAGCCCCAGCATTTT; CDR3aa: CASSFEGNQPQHF
d_gene: .; j_gene: TRBJ1-2; v_gene: TRBV28; abundance: .; CDR3nt: TGTGCCAGCTCAACATTGAGGCTAGGGGGGGACTATGGCTACACCTTC; CDR3aa: CASSTLRLGGDYGYTF
d_gene: .; j_gene: TRBJ2-6; v_gene: TRBV5-4; abundance: .; CDR3nt: TGTGCCAGCAGCTTGGACCCCAGCTCTGGGGCCAACGTCCTGACTTTC; CDR3aa: CASSLDPSSGANVLTF
d_gene: .; j_gene: TRBJ1-1; v_gene: TRBV25-1; abundance: .; CDR3nt: TGTGCCAGCAGTGAACTCGGTAGCGGGGTCACTGAAGCTTTCTTT; CDR3aa: CASSELGSGVTEAFF